A selection of T cell receptor beta chains follows, all from one sample in a study of OX40 agonist ivuxolimab in advanced cancers. The repertoire was sequenced with immunoSEQ multiplex PCR; TCRdb's copy has only in-frame clones and lacks some. The data contain about 60,000 clones, approximately 93% of them seen just once; the ten biggest clones take up about 18%. The starting material was CD4+ or CD8+ T cells sorted from blood, obtained in a trial of the OX40 agonist ivuxolimab. These TCRs come from an adult with an advanced solid tumor such as melanoma, head and neck, liver or kidney cancer. The CDR3 runs from the conserved cysteine through the conserved F or W. Fields, in order: CDR3 length, clone size, V gene, D gene, J gene, CDR3 protein, CDR3 DNA. The D gene is left open where the match is weak. Clone size is given for some rows only: seen once, a few or many times, or a class if the clone is expanded.

CDR3 length: 15
clone size: once
V gene: TRBV7-6
D gene: NA
J gene: TRBJ2-7
CDR3 protein: CASSFRDHSSYEQYF
CDR3 DNA: TGTGCCAGCAGTTTCCGGGATCATAGCTCCTACGAGCAGTACTTC

CDR3 length: 16
clone size: NA
V gene: TRBV11-2
D gene: TRBD2
J gene: TRBJ2-2
CDR3 protein: CASRTPSGRLTGELFF
CDR3 DNA: TGTGCCAGCAGAACCCCTAGCGGGAGGCTCACCGGGGAGCTGTTTTTT

CDR3 length: 22
clone size: once
V gene: TRBV10-3
D gene: TRBD2
J gene: TRBJ2-4
CDR3 protein: CAISERTGATSGIGSAKNIQYF
CDR3 DNA: TGTGCCATCAGTGAACGGACAGGCGCGACTAGCGGGATCGGTTCTGCCAAAAACATTCAGTACTTC

CDR3 length: 15
clone size: NA
V gene: TRBV6-4
D gene: TRBD2
J gene: TRBJ2-1
CDR3 protein: CASSVAGGSYNEQFF
CDR3 DNA: TGTGCCAGCAGTGTAGCGGGAGGCTCCTACAATGAGCAGTTCTTC

CDR3 length: 15
clone size: NA
V gene: TRBV28
D gene: NA
J gene: TRBJ1-3
CDR3 protein: CASSLPGNSGNTIYF
CDR3 DNA: TGTGCCAGCAGTTTACCCGGGAATAGTGGAAACACCATATATTTT

CDR3 length: 14
clone size: once
V gene: TRBV5-8
D gene: NA
J gene: TRBJ1-5
CDR3 protein: CASSEGLSNQPQHF
CDR3 DNA: TGTGCCAGCAGCGAAGGGTTGAGCAATCAGCCCCAGCATTTT

CDR3 length: 15
clone size: NA
V gene: TRBV6-5
D gene: NA
J gene: TRBJ1-5
CDR3 protein: CASSPSDTTNQPQHF
CDR3 DNA: TGTGCCAGCAGCCCTTCGGACACAACTAATCAGCCCCAGCATTTT

CDR3 length: 13
clone size: once
V gene: TRBV13
D gene: NA
J gene: TRBJ2-3
CDR3 protein: CASSSEGADTQYF
CDR3 DNA: TGTGCCAGCAGCTCGGAGGGGGCAGATACGCAGTATTTT

CDR3 length: 16
clone size: NA
V gene: TRBV5-8
D gene: NA
J gene: TRBJ2-7
CDR3 protein: CASSSLGGRSSYEQYF
CDR3 DNA: TGTGCCAGCAGCTCCCTCGGCGGGCGGAGCTCCTACGAGCAGTACTTC

CDR3 length: 15
clone size: NA
V gene: TRBV27
D gene: NA
J gene: TRBJ2-7
CDR3 protein: CASSFGRSLSYEQYF
CDR3 DNA: TGTGCCAGCAGTTTCGGTCGTAGCCTTTCCTACGAGCAGTACTTC

CDR3 length: 16
clone size: NA
V gene: TRBV6-5
D gene: NA
J gene: TRBJ2-5
CDR3 protein: CASSYSIGQRGETQYF
CDR3 DNA: TGTGCCAGCAGTTACTCGATAGGCCAGCGTGGGGAGACCCAGTACTTC

CDR3 length: 11
clone size: NA
V gene: TRBV6-6
D gene: NA
J gene: TRBJ2-5
CDR3 protein: CASSSPGTQYF
CDR3 DNA: TGTGCCAGCAGTTCCCCCGGGACCCAGTACTTC

CDR3 length: 15
clone size: NA
V gene: TRBV4-1
D gene: NA
J gene: TRBJ2-5
CDR3 protein: CASSQVSSAWETQYF
CDR3 DNA: TGCGCCAGCAGCCAAGTCTCCAGCGCTTGGGAGACCCAGTACTTC

CDR3 length: 18
clone size: NA
V gene: TRBV13
D gene: TRBD1
J gene: TRBJ2-1
CDR3 protein: CASSLGAGTGAYRNEQFF
CDR3 DNA: TGTGCCAGCAGCTTAGGGGCCGGGACAGGGGCGTATCGCAATGAGCAGTTCTTC

CDR3 length: 15
clone size: NA
V gene: TRBV27
D gene: TRBD2
J gene: TRBJ2-1
CDR3 protein: CASSLGTSGGNEQFF
CDR3 DNA: TGTGCCAGCAGCCTCGGGACTAGCGGTGGCAATGAGCAGTTCTTC

CDR3 length: 15
clone size: NA
V gene: TRBV27
D gene: NA
J gene: TRBJ2-1
CDR3 protein: CASSLGEIPYNEQFF
CDR3 DNA: TGTGCCAGCAGTTTAGGGGAAATTCCCTACAATGAGCAGTTCTTC

CDR3 length: 12
clone size: NA
V gene: TRBV10-2
D gene: NA
J gene: TRBJ2-7
CDR3 protein: CATRGKYYEQYF
CDR3 DNA: TGCGCCACAAGGGGTAAATACTACGAGCAGTACTTC

CDR3 length: 14
clone size: NA
V gene: TRBV4-1
D gene: NA
J gene: TRBJ2-1
CDR3 protein: CASSQEGSYNEQFF
CDR3 DNA: TGCGCCAGCAGCCAAGAGGGGTCCTACAATGAGCAGTTCTTC

CDR3 length: 14
clone size: NA
V gene: TRBV7-8
D gene: NA
J gene: TRBJ2-7
CDR3 protein: CASSLYGNSYEQYF
CDR3 DNA: TGTGCCAGCAGCCTTTACGGGAACTCCTACGAGCAGTACTTC

CDR3 length: 15
clone size: few
V gene: TRBV7-9
D gene: NA
J gene: TRBJ2-1
CDR3 protein: CASSSRDGPYNEQFF
CDR3 DNA: TGTGCCAGCAGCAGCCGGGACGGTCCCTACAATGAGCAGTTCTTC

CDR3 length: 16
clone size: once
V gene: TRBV7-8
D gene: NA
J gene: TRBJ1-1
CDR3 protein: CASSPYRDRMNTEAFF
CDR3 DNA: TGTGCCAGCAGCCCGTATCGTGACAGAATGAACACTGAAGCTTTCTTT

CDR3 length: 14
clone size: NA
V gene: TRBV19
D gene: TRBD2
J gene: TRBJ2-1
CDR3 protein: CASRELAGLNEQFF
CDR3 DNA: TGTGCCAGTAGGGAACTAGCGGGACTCAATGAGCAGTTCTTC

CDR3 length: 15
clone size: NA
V gene: TRBV4-3
D gene: NA
J gene: TRBJ2-7
CDR3 protein: CASSQGRGTGREQYF
CDR3 DNA: TGCGCCAGCAGCCAAGGTAGGGGAACGGGGCGCGAGCAGTACTTC

CDR3 length: 15
clone size: NA
V gene: TRBV9
D gene: NA
J gene: TRBJ2-7
CDR3 protein: CASSVGHLSSYEQYF
CDR3 DNA: TGTGCCAGCAGCGTAGGCCACTTAAGCTCCTACGAGCAGTACTTC

CDR3 length: 14
clone size: NA
V gene: TRBV6-1
D gene: NA
J gene: TRBJ2-5
CDR3 protein: CASSELGGQETQYF
CDR3 DNA: TGTGCCAGCAGTGAATTGGGGGGCCAAGAGACCCAGTACTTC

CDR3 length: 15
clone size: NA
V gene: TRBV28
D gene: TRBD2
J gene: TRBJ2-1
CDR3 protein: CASSLTGTSYNEQFF
CDR3 DNA: TGTGCCAGCAGTTTGACCGGGACTAGCTACAATGAGCAGTTCTTC

CDR3 length: 16
clone size: NA
V gene: TRBV30
D gene: NA
J gene: TRBJ2-7
CDR3 protein: CAWSVGAGEGSYEQYF
CDR3 DNA: TGTGCCTGGAGTGTAGGGGCAGGGGAGGGTTCCTACGAGCAGTACTTC

CDR3 length: 15
clone size: large
V gene: TRBV6-4
D gene: TRBD2
J gene: TRBJ2-3
CDR3 protein: CASSDSTSGRDTQYF
CDR3 DNA: TGTGCCAGCAGTGACTCGACTAGCGGGAGGGATACGCAGTATTTT

CDR3 length: 16
clone size: NA
V gene: TRBV4-2
D gene: TRBD1
J gene: TRBJ2-5
CDR3 protein: CASSQVVGTDGETQYF
CDR3 DNA: TGTGCCAGCAGCCAAGTGGTGGGGACAGATGGAGAGACCCAGTACTTC

CDR3 length: 14
clone size: NA
V gene: TRBV25-1
D gene: NA
J gene: TRBJ2-1
CDR3 protein: CASRGLSPYNEQFF
CDR3 DNA: TGTGCCAGCAGGGGTCTAAGCCCTTACAATGAGCAGTTCTTC

CDR3 length: 15
clone size: NA
V gene: TRBV7-3
D gene: NA
J gene: TRBJ2-6
CDR3 protein: CASSLRAAGANVLTF
CDR3 DNA: TGTGCCAGCAGCCTACGGGCCGCTGGGGCCAACGTCCTGACTTTC

CDR3 length: 16
clone size: NA
V gene: TRBV5-6
D gene: TRBD2
J gene: TRBJ2-5
CDR3 protein: CASSLELAGAQETQYF
CDR3 DNA: TGTGCCAGCAGCTTGGAGCTAGCGGGGGCCCAAGAGACCCAGTACTTC

CDR3 length: 15
clone size: NA
V gene: TRBV9
D gene: TRBD2
J gene: TRBJ2-2
CDR3 protein: CASSGSGRGTGELFF
CDR3 DNA: TGTGCCAGCAGCGGTAGCGGGAGAGGTACCGGGGAGCTGTTTTTT

CDR3 length: 16
clone size: NA
V gene: TRBV9
D gene: NA
J gene: TRBJ1-2
CDR3 protein: CASSPQTEPTIDGYTF
CDR3 DNA: TGTGCCAGCAGCCCCCAGACAGAGCCCACTATCGACGGCTACACCTTC

CDR3 length: 16
clone size: NA
V gene: TRBV9
D gene: NA
J gene: TRBJ1-1
CDR3 protein: CASSVGGMEPNTEAFF
CDR3 DNA: TGTGCCAGCAGCGTAGGGGGTATGGAACCTAACACTGAAGCTTTCTTT

CDR3 length: 15
clone size: NA
V gene: TRBV4-1
D gene: NA
J gene: TRBJ2-7
CDR3 protein: CASSQQVLSSYEQYF
CDR3 DNA: TGCGCCAGCAGCCAACAGGTCTTAAGCTCCTACGAGCAGTACTTC

CDR3 length: 13
clone size: NA
V gene: TRBV19
D gene: NA
J gene: TRBJ2-5
CDR3 protein: CASSTMYQETQYF
CDR3 DNA: TGTGCCAGTAGTACCATGTACCAAGAGACCCAGTACTTC

CDR3 length: 19
clone size: NA
V gene: TRBV4-1
D gene: TRBD1
J gene: TRBJ1-3
CDR3 protein: CASSLFLGTDPGRKNTIYF
CDR3 DNA: TGCGCCAGCAGCCTCTTCCTCGGGACAGACCCCGGGCGTAAAAACACCATATATTTT

CDR3 length: 14
clone size: NA
V gene: TRBV28
D gene: NA
J gene: TRBJ1-1
CDR3 protein: CASSFSGGATEAFF
CDR3 DNA: TGTGCCAGCAGTTTTTCGGGGGGCGCCACTGAAGCTTTCTTT

CDR3 length: 13
clone size: NA
V gene: TRBV11-2
D gene: NA
J gene: TRBJ2-7
CDR3 protein: CASSLARTYEQYF
CDR3 DNA: TGTGCCAGCAGCTTAGCTAGGACCTACGAGCAGTACTTC

CDR3 length: 14
clone size: NA
V gene: TRBV27
D gene: NA
J gene: TRBJ2-3
CDR3 protein: CASGRFLGTDTQYF
CDR3 DNA: TGTGCCAGCGGGCGGTTTTTGGGCACAGATACGCAGTATTTT

CDR3 length: 14
clone size: NA
V gene: TRBV27
D gene: NA
J gene: TRBJ2-1
CDR3 protein: CASSSLTYYNEQFF
CDR3 DNA: TGTGCCAGCAGTTCTTTGACTTACTACAATGAGCAGTTCTTC